Listed here are 32 T cell receptor beta chains from one sample, sequenced in a study of Ad26.COV2.S vaccination and SARS-CoV-2 variants. This table comes from immunoSEQ multiplex PCR, and its TCRdb copy is limited to in-frame clones, with some not included. The sample records about 390,000 clones, about nine tenths being singletons. Documented treatment: roughly 19 received Ad26.COV2.S at low or high dose, single or two shots; about 5 received placebo; per-sample allocation not given. Collection of samples fell on day 63 after the first vaccine or placebo injection. The sequencing used peripheral blood, collected in a trial of Ad26.COV2.S vaccine versus placebo. Receptor source: a person aged 18-60 years who received the Ad26.COV2.S COVID-19 vaccine or a placebo.

This rearrangement joins TRBV6-2 or TRBV6-3 to TRBJ1-2; D is unclear. The V gene lost 2 bases and the J gene lost 1 base, with 11 bases spanning the gap. Per germline, CDR1 MNHEY and CDR2 SVGEGT. There are 15 residues in the CDR3. CDR3 nucleotides: TGTGCCAGCAGTTACCCAGAAGGGAATAACTATGGCTACACCTTC. Its translation is CASSYPEGNNYGYTF.

The CDR3 here is CASTFSGLAGEQYF. Written as DNA, the CDR3 is TGTGCCAGCACCTTTTCCGGACTAGCGGGGGAGCAGTACTTC. The gene calls are TRBV5-4 and TRBJ2-7, with 12 bases fitting TRBD2. Germline assignment: CDR1 SGHNT and CDR2 YYREEE (reference sequence). This CDR3 has 14 amino acids. V lost 6 bases to trimming and J lost 7 bases; unmatched junction nucleotides: 8.

This chain links TRBV21-1 with TRBJ1-3; the tabulated D call, TRBD1, remains unverified against the DNA. TRBV21-1 corresponds to a pseudogene. The CDR3 sequence is 17 residues long. The chain's CDR3 is CASSTHPTGRFGNTIYF. The CDR3 DNA sequence: TGTGCCAGCAGCACTCACCCGACAGGGAGGTTTGGAAACACCATATATTTT.

V usage is TRBV3-1 (or the pseudogene TRBV3-2) and J usage is TRBJ2-1, with 12 bases aligning to TRBD2. Germline V CDR1 and CDR2: LGHDT, YNNKEL (reference sequence). Trimming cost V 2 bases and J 8 bases; bases outside gene matches: 4. CDR3 length: 15 residues. DNA for the CDR3: TGTGCCAGCAGCCAACCGTCTAGCGGGGGGGATGAGCAGTTCTTC. Encoded protein: CASSQPSSGGDEQFF.

V usage is TRBV6-4 and J usage is TRBJ1-1; weak D call: TRBD1 (5 bases). CDR1 is MRHNA, CDR2 SNTAGT, per germline. The CDR3 has 14 amino acids. V lost 6 bases and J lost 1, with 12 bases in between. CDR3 loop: CASSPGTANTEAFF. The DNA of the CDR3 is TGTGCCAGCAGCCCCGGGACGGCGAACACTGAAGCTTTCTTT.

This chain joins TRBV6-5 and TRBJ2-4; D possibly corresponds to TRBD2 (6 bases). The V end was cut by 4 bases, the J end by 6 bases, with 13 bases between. The CDR3 is 14 amino acids. Germline-derived CDR1 and CDR2 are MNHEY and SVGAGI. This CDR3 is CASSSGSVPNIQYF. CDR3 DNA: TGTGCCAGCAGTTCCGGGAGCGTCCCAAACATTCAGTACTTC.

J is TRBJ1-1 and V is TRBV20-1, with no clear D. CDR1 DFQATT and CDR2 SNEGSKA come from the germline V gene (reference sequence). The CDR3 sequence is 11 residues long. Trimming shortened V by 6 bases and J by 5 bases, and 10 bases separated the two germline ends. The CDR3 is CSATHGTEAFF. CDR3 coding DNA: TGCAGTGCGACCCACGGTACTGAAGCTTTCTTT.

V and J are TRBV12-3 or TRBV12-4 and TRBJ1-6; no clear D gene. The CDR3 is 12 amino acids. Trimming shortened V by 6 bases and J by 4 bases, and 4 bases separated the two germline ends. For the CDR3, the DNA is TGTGCCAGCAGCGGGTATAATTCACCCCTCCACTTT. Its protein product is CASSGYNSPLHF.

Only a few counts were recorded for this clone. The same CDR3 can be traced to other DNA sequences in this sample. The DNA of the CDR3 is TGTGCCAGCAGTTACTCTGGGACAGCCAACTATGGCTACACCTTC. The encoded protein is CASSYSGTANYGYTF. This chain joins TRBV6-5 and TRBJ1-2; 7 bases fit TRBD1. V trimming: 0 bases; J trimming: 2 bases; junction bases outside the gene matches: 3. Per germline, CDR1 MNHEY and CDR2 SVGAGI. The CDR3 covers 15 residues.

V usage is TRBV6-2 or TRBV6-3 and J usage is TRBJ1-5, with D uncertain. Trimming took off 6 bases at V and 4 bases at J, with 10 bases between the two ends. The CDR3 is made up of 13 amino acids. The V gene's germline CDR1 is MNHEY and CDR2 SVGEGT. CDR3 nucleotide sequence: TGTGCCAGCAGCCTATTGGGTAATCAGCCCCAGCATTTT. It encodes CASSLLGNQPQHF.

This sequence joins TRBV2 and TRBJ1-1, with D possibly TRBD1 on 5 matching bases. Germline CDR1 and CDR2: SNHLY and FYNNEI. Trimming pared 2 bases from V and 1 base from J, leaving 8 bases between. The CDR3 extends over 14 amino acids. CDR3 DNA sequence: TGTGCCAGCAGTGAACAGGGACCGAACACTGAAGCTTTCTTT. It encodes CASSEQGPNTEAFF.

This clone was counted a single time. The CDR3 sequence is CASSLAGGAGGYTF. The CDR3 DNA reads as TGTGCCAGCAGTTTAGCTGGAGGCGCAGGGGGCTACACCTTC. The chain recombines TRBV27 with TRBJ1-2; tentative D call: TRBD1 (5 bases). Germline values: CDR1 MNHEY, CDR2 SMNVEV (reference sequence). The CDR3 covers 14 residues. V was pared by 2 bases and J by 8 bases, with 15 bases between.

The rearrangement links TRBV15 to TRBJ2-7; D unclear. The ends were cut back, 3 bases at V and 1 base at J, with 7 bases in the middle. Looked up from germline, CDR1 is LNHNV and CDR2 is YYDKDF (reference sequence). This CDR3 contains 13 residues. The CDR3 coding sequence is TGTGCCACCAGCAGGGACGGTTCCTACGAGCAGTACTTC. Translation gives CATSRDGSYEQYF. Filled out from reference TRBV15 and TRBJ2-7, the complete variable domain reads DAMVIQNPRYQVTQFGKPVTLSCSQTLNHNVMYWYQQKSSQAPKLLFHYYDKDFNNEADTPDNFQSRRPNTSFCFLDIRSPGLGDTAMYLCATSRDGSYEQYFGPGTRLTVT.

The rearrangement links TRBV4-1 to TRBJ1-1; 7 bases line up with TRBD1. The CDR3 sequence is 16 residues long. The V gene end was trimmed by 2 bases and the J gene end by 5 bases; junction bases not matched to a gene: 11. Germline loops: CDR1 MGHRA, CDR2 YSYEKL. The CDR3 region has the DNA TGCGCCAGCAGCCAATGGGAGACAGGGCCTGGGACTGAAGCTTTCTTT. Encoded protein: CASSQWETGPGTEAFF.

J is TRBJ1-5 and V is TRBV5-4, with D possibly matching TRBD1 (5 bases). This CDR3 comprises 15 residues. Germline assignment: CDR1 SGHNT and CDR2 YYREEE (reference sequence). V was cut by 0 bases and J by 2 bases, with 9 bases left in between. The DNA of the CDR3 is TGTGCCAGCAGCTTGGCAGGGAACGGCAATCAGCCCCAGCATTTT. Protein product: CASSLAGNGNQPQHF.

The rearrangement joins TRBV7-8 to TRBJ2-7; D is uncertain. Trimming left V 5 bases short and J 0 bases short, with 14 bases between. The CDR3 consists of 15 residues. From germline, CDR1 is SGHVS and CDR2 FQNEAQ. In DNA, the CDR3 is TGTGCCAGCAGCCTTCCAAAACAGAACTCCTACGAGCAGTACTTC. Its translation is CASSLPKQNSYEQYF.

The rearrangement joins TRBV25-1 to TRBJ2-5, with 11 bases aligning to TRBD2. Trimming took 4 bases from V and 2 from J; bases not matched to a gene: 12. Per the germline V gene, CDR1 is MGHDK and CDR2 is SYGVNS. CDR3 size: 18 residues. The CDR3 sequence is CASSGVAGGLAGQETQYF. DNA for the CDR3: TGTGCCAGCAGTGGAGTAGCGGGGGGGCTTGCGGGGCAAGAGACCCAGTACTTC.

The V gene is TRBV11-2, the J gene TRBJ2-3, with 9 bases that match TRBD2. Germline V lookup: CDR1 SGHAT, CDR2 FQNNGV. The CDR3 covers 19 residues. Unmatched junction bases numbered 15, after V lost 5 bases and J lost 0 bases. The CDR3 is CASSDPTWLAGTSTDTQYF. The DNA of the CDR3 is TGTGCCAGCAGCGACCCGACTTGGCTAGCGGGAACTAGCACAGATACGCAGTATTTT.

V usage is TRBV7-9 and J usage is TRBJ1-2; D is uncertain. Germline loops: CDR1 SEHNR, CDR2 FQNEAQ (reference sequence). This CDR3 is built from 13 residues. V lost 3 bases to trimming and J lost 8 bases, with 13 bases between them. The CDR3 protein is CASSFSGNRGYTF. The CDR3 coding sequence is TGTGCCAGCAGCTTTTCGGGCAATCGGGGCTACACCTTC.

This rearrangement joins TRBV7-8 to TRBJ1-1; D call uncertain. The CDR3 loop spans 11 amino acids. Germline CDR1 reads SGHVS; CDR2 reads FQNEAQ. Trimming stripped 5 bases from V and 5 bases from J, with 6 bases between. CDR3 bases: TGTGCCAGCAGCGGATGGACTGAAGCTTTCTTT. This codes for CASSGWTEAFF.

The sample holds one count of this clone. The chain joins TRBV27 to TRBJ1-1, with 8 bases matching TRBD1. Trimming took 7 bases from V and 3 from J; bases not matched to a gene: 7. The germline V gene encodes CDR1 MNHEY and CDR2 SMNVEV (reference sequence). This CDR3 spans 14 amino acids. The CDR3, as DNA: TGTGCCAGCACGTGGACAGGGAGGCACACTGAAGCTTTCTTT. It is translated as CASTWTGRHTEAFF.

The chain carries TRBV7-2 and TRBJ2-7; D unclear. The CDR3 is 13 amino acids. Germline CDR1 SGHTA, CDR2 FQGNSA. The V gene lost 5 bases and the J gene lost 6 bases, with 14 bases spanning the gap. CDR3 bases: TGTGCCAGCAGCCCACGGGCTGCCCGCGAGCAGTACTTC. Amino acids: CASSPRAAREQYF. Combining the CDR3 with reference TRBV7-2 and TRBJ2-7 gives the whole variable domain GAGVSQSPSNKVTEKGKDVELRCDPISGHTALYWYRQSLGQGLEFLIYFQGNSAPDKSGLPSDRFSAERTGGSVSTLTIQRTQQEDSAVYLCASSPRAAREQYFGPGTRLTVT.

J is TRBJ1-1 and V is TRBV6-4, with D uncertain. CDR1 and CDR2 (germline): MRHNA, SNTAGT. Trimming took 5 bases from V and 1 from J, leaving 11 bases between them. The CDR3 spans 14 residues. The CDR3 DNA reads as TGTGCCAGCAGTATACAGTCGGGGAACACTGAAGCTTTCTTT. This codes for CASSIQSGNTEAFF.

The rearrangement uses TRBV11-2 and TRBJ2-1; 12 bases agree with TRBD2. CDR1 is SGHAT, CDR2 FQNNGV, per germline. The V segment lost 2 bases and the J segment 6 bases; nucleotides outside the gene matches: 2. This CDR3 comprises 15 residues. CDR3 sequence (DNA): TGTGCCAGCAGCTTACTAGCGGGGGGGACCAATGAGCAGTTCTTC. Translating gives CASSLLAGGTNEQFF. The full variable domain, its missing parts supplied by reference TRBV11-2 and TRBJ2-1, is EAGVAQSPRYKIIEKRQSVAFWCNPISGHATLYWYQQILGQGPKLLIQFQNNGVVDDSQLPKDRFSAERLKGVDSTLKIQPAKLEDSAVYLCASSLLAGGTNEQFFGPGTRLTVL.

V and J are TRBV7-2 and TRBJ2-1; TRBD2 aligns across 8 bases. The CDR3 loop spans 16 amino acids. Germline values: CDR1 SGHTA, CDR2 FQGNSA. V gave up 3 bases and J gave up 3 bases; unmatched junction bases: 7. CDR3 DNA: TGTGCCAGCAGCTTCCAGGGACTAGGGAACTACAATGAGCAGTTCTTC. This sequence encodes CASSFQGLGNYNEQFF.

The V call is TRBV23-1, the J call TRBJ2-1; D is ambiguous. TRBV23-1 is sorted into the ORF group, with uncertain function. The V and J ends lost 9 bases and 6 bases respectively, with 12 bases between them. This CDR3 has 12 amino acids. In DNA form, the CDR3 reads TGCGCCAGAGCTAAATCAGGCAATGAGCAGTTCTTC. This sequence encodes CARAKSGNEQFF.

This chain connects TRBV23-1 to TRBJ1-5, with 7 nucleotides matching TRBD1. Being an ORF, TRBV23-1 has a function that is uncertain. J was trimmed by 5 bases and V by 0 bases; bases with no gene match: 10. This CDR3 region has 17 residues. CDR3 sequence (DNA): TGCGCCAGCAGTCAATCTCGGACAGGATCGGCCCATCAGCCCCAGCATTTT. It yields the protein CASSQSRTGSAHQPQHF.

A single count supports this clone. The rearrangement links TRBV7-9 to TRBJ1-1; D is unresolved. The CDR3 is 13 residues long. The V gene's germline CDR1 is SEHNR and CDR2 FQNEAQ (reference sequence). V lost 5 bases and J 4 bases, leaving 11 bases between the germline ends. The CDR3 nucleotides read TGTGCCAGCAGCCGTTTGGGTAGCACTGAAGCTTTCTTT. It codes for CASSRLGSTEAFF.

J is TRBJ2-1 and V is TRBV19; D possibly uses TRBD1 or TRBD2 (5 bases each). Trimming stripped 2 bases from V and 10 bases from J, with 15 bases between. Germline-derived CDR1 and CDR2 are LNHDA and SQIVND (reference sequence). The CDR3 runs 14 residues. The CDR3 sequence is CASSIPGDGREQFF. CDR3 sequence (DNA): TGTGCCAGTAGTATACCCGGGGACGGACGGGAGCAGTTCTTC.

The chain's CDR3 is CASSIDGGFNEQFF. Here the CDR3 DNA reads TGTGCCAGTAGTATAGACGGGGGGTTTAATGAGCAGTTCTTC. V usage is TRBV19 and J usage is TRBJ2-1; 7 bases map to TRBD2. The CDR3 runs to 14 residues. The V gene end was trimmed by 0 bases and the J gene end by 7 bases; junction bases not matched to a gene: 3. Germline V CDR1 and CDR2: LNHDA, SQIVND (reference sequence).

V and J are TRBV5-5 and TRBJ1-6; D perhaps matches TRBD1 (5 bases). The CDR3 sequence is 16 residues long. Germline loops: CDR1 SGHKS, CDR2 YYEKEE (reference sequence). With 1 base removed from V and 6 bases from J, the gap between germline ends came to 14 bases. The CDR3 DNA is TGTGCCAGCAGCTTGTCCTTCGCGGGGGGTAATTCACCCCTCCACTTT. Translated, it gives CASSLSFAGGNSPLHF. Looking up the rest from reference TRBV5-5 and TRBJ1-6 gives the full variable domain: DAGVTQSPTHLIKTRGQQVTLRCSPISGHKSVSWYQQVLGQGPQFIFQYYEKEERGRGNFPDRFSARQFPNYSSELNVNALLLGDSALYLCASSLSFAGGNSPLHFGNGTRLTVT.

The chain has TRBV11-2 and TRBJ2-3; D is uncertain. Germline V lookup: CDR1 SGHAT, CDR2 FQNNGV. Trimming removed 1 base from V and 7 bases from J, with 15 bases in between. The CDR3 sequence is 15 residues long. CDR3 loop: CASSLGSGRENTQYF. For the CDR3, the DNA is TGTGCCAGCAGCTTAGGGTCTGGCCGAGAAAATACGCAGTATTTT. Drawing the rest from reference TRBV11-2 and TRBJ2-3, the complete variable domain is EAGVAQSPRYKIIEKRQSVAFWCNPISGHATLYWYQQILGQGPKLLIQFQNNGVVDDSQLPKDRFSAERLKGVDSTLKIQPAKLEDSAVYLCASSLGSGRENTQYFGPGTRLTVL.